This paragraph reports one T cell receptor beta chain. The identical CDR3 is also encoded by other nucleotide sequences in the sample. The data derive from a study of T cell responses to AZD1222 COVID-19 vaccine. CDR3 length: 13 residues. Germline V CDR1 and CDR2: SGHNT, YENEEA. V lost 0 bases and J 4 bases, leaving 6 bases between the germline ends. Generated by immunoSEQ multiplex PCR, the TCRdb table keeps only in-frame clones and is missing some. The data contain around 140,000 clones, under 90% of them seen just once; the ten biggest clones take up about 22%. The receptor was derived from an adult in good health. The rearrangement uses TRBV11-3 and TRBJ1-2, with no clear D. The sequencing used peripheral blood, collected on day 0 of AZD1222 vaccination. The CDR3 region is CASSLEGGYGYTF. In DNA form, the CDR3 reads TGTGCCAGCAGCTTAGAAGGTGGCTATGGCTACACCTTC.